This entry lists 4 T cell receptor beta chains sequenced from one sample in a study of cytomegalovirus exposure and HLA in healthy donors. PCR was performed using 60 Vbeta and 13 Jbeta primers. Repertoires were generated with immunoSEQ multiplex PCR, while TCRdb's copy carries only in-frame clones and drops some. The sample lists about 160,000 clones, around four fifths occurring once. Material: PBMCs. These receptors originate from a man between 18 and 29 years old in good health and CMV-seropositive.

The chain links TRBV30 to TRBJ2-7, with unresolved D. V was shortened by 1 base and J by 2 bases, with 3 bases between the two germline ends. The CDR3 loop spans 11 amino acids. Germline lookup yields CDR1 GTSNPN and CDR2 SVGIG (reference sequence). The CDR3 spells CAWSGPYEQYF. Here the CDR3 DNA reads TGTGCCTGGAGTGGGCCCTACGAGCAGTACTTC.

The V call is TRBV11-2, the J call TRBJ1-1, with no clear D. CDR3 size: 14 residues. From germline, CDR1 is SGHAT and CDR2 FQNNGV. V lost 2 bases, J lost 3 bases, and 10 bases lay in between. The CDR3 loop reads CASSLLRGDTEAFF. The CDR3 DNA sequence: TGTGCCAGCAGCTTACTTCGGGGAGACACTGAAGCTTTCTTT.

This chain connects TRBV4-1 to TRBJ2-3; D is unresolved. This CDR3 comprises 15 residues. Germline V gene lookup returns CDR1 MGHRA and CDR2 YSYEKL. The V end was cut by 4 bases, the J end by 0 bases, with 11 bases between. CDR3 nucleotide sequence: TGCGCCAGCAGCCCTGAGAAGTTTAGCACAGATACGCAGTATTTT. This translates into CASSPEKFSTDTQYF.

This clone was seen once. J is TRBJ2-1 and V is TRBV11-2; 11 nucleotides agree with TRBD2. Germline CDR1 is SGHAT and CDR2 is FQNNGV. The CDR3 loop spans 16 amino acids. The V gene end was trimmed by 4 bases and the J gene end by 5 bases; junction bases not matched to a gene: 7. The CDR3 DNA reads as TGTGCCAGCAGCTCGACCCCGGGACTAGCGGACAATGAGCAGTTCTTC. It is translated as CASSSTPGLADNEQFF.